Described below is a single TCR beta chain sequence and its context. Looked up from germline, CDR1 is SGHNT and CDR2 is YYREEE (reference sequence). With 6 bases clipped from V and 2 bases from J, the junction kept 5 bases outside the gene matches. The CDR3 consists of 14 residues. This sample was taken from a study of blood T cell repertoires in COVID-19. Across the whole study: Sites across the United States, Italy and Spain contributed samples from acute and convalescent COVID-19. From T cells, B-cell-depleted T cells, or PBMCs came the material, which was cDNA or gDNA.

The table came from immunoSEQ multiplex PCR; TCRdb's copy has only in-frame clones and leaves some out. The sample consists of approximately 50,000 clones, 90% of them appearing once. This chain connects TRBV5-4 to TRBJ1-2; 9 nucleotides match TRBD1. This clonotype originated in a man between 65 and 85 years old with acute or convalescent COVID-19. Sequenced input: peripheral blood. The CDR3 spells CASNRGRENYGYTF. The CDR3 bases are TGTGCCAGCAACAGGGGGCGGGAAAACTATGGCTACACCTTC.